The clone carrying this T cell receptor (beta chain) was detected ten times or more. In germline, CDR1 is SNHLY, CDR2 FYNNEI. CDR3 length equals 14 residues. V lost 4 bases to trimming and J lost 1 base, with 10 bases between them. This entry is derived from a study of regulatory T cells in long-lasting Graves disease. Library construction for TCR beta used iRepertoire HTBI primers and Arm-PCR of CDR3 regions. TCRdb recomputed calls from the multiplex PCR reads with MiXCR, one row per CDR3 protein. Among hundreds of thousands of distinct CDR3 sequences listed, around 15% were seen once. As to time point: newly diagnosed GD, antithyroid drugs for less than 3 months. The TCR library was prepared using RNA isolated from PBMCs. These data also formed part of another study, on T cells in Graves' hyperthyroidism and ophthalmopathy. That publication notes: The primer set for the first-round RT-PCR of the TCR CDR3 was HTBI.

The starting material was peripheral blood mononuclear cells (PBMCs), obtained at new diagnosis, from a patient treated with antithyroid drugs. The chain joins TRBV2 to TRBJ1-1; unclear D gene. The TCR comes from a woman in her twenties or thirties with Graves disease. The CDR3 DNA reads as TGTGCCAGCAGTGCTCTGACGTCGAACACTGAAGCTTTCTTT. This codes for CASSALTSNTEAFF. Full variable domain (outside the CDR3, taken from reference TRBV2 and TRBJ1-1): EPEVTQTPSHQVTQMGQEVILRCVPISNHLYFYWYRQILGQKVEFLVSFYNNEISEKSEIFDDQFSVERPDGSNFTLKIRSTKLEDSAMYFCASSALTSNTEAFFGQGTRLTVV.